The rows below give T cell receptor beta chains drawn from one sample of a study of T-cell reconstitution after alpha-beta-depleted transplantation in children. TCRdb re-analysed the PCR reads in MiXCR, keeping a single row per CDR3 protein. The table records hundreds of thousands of distinct CDR3 sequences, 13% of them present only once. The source was PBMCs, collected from the stem cell graft. These receptors were taken from a human donor who donated a stem cell graft to a child with Fanconi anemia. The CDR3 runs from the conserved cysteine through the conserved F or W. Clone size is shown for a subset of rows, as once, few, many or a class of expanded clone.

many	TRBV28	17	CASSSPLVQGVYNEQFF
few	TRBV4-2	18	CASSQLGPGASSYNEQFF
-	TRBV29-1	12	CSVERQFNEQFF
few	TRBV28	12	CASSLSLVEAFF
-	TRBV6-2/TRBV6-3	13	CASGLAGTDTQYF
-	TRBV3-1	12	CASSHSPGELFF
few	TRBV7-6	14	CASSTGTGIDEQFF
few	TRBV5-1	16	CASSLASGGLPGELFF
-	TRBV7-6	17	CASSLAPWDSRIHEQFF
-	TRBV5-1	16	CASSLGQFVMNTEAFF
-	TRBV6-1	13	CASSAPGTGELFF
-	TRBV4-2	17	CASSQDFGGPPYNEQFF
-	TRBV15	14	CATSIPDRGLGYTF
few	TRBV18	15	CASSPPSRGEEKLFF
-	TRBV7-7	14	CASSRTSRSGTQYF
few	TRBV2	16	CASNSAGGRRGETQYF
-	TRBV7-8	14	CASSSRSGNTEAFF
many	TRBV5-1	14	CASAGTFFDYEQYF
few	TRBV28	16	CASSLISAEAVTEAFF
-	TRBV6-1	14	CAGQGNFLTGELFF
many	TRBV5-1	14	CASSDDSLNTEAFF
many	TRBV29-1	14	CSVSLGQAGNTIYF
many	TRBV12-3/TRBV12-4	13	CASSLNRRTEAFF
-	TRBV19	14	CASSIRSQIRSQHF
-	TRBV6-1	15	CASSEALLPGNTIYF
-	TRBV7-9	12	CASSWGEGEQFF
many	TRBV4-2	16	CASSQEGTPSYNEQFF
-	TRBV6-2/TRBV6-3	15	CASSYSAVGGTEAFF
few	TRBV10-2	13	CASYPGQGYGYTF
few	TRBV19	14	CASSPGAVAQPQHF
few	TRBV4-2	17	CASSLQNPGIGGNTIYF
-	TRBV27	14	CASSLSVNTGELFF
few	TRBV12-3/TRBV12-4	14	CASQIGGSNQPQHF
-	TRBV30	12	CAWRTEDQPQHF
few	TRBV5-1	15	CASSSATGMADTQYF
many	TRBV3-1	15	CASSQGQGHNSPLHF
-	TRBV7-2	16	CASSFPTGGNTGELFF
-	TRBV7-8	13	CASSAPYNREAFF
few	TRBV12-3/TRBV12-4	14	CASSLGQSIGELFF
few	TRBV7-9	13	CASSLVGANVLTF
many	TRBV29-1	11	CSVVIGGEQFF
-	TRBV5-5	13	CASSLRTYNEQFF
few	TRBV27	14	CASGDTGTAGEQFF
few	TRBV14	14	CASRREEVTGELFF
-	TRBV29-1	13	CSVHGQGNAEAFF
-	TRBV12-3/TRBV12-4	12	CASSLTGQPQHF
-	TRBV6-1	15	CASSRGTDPGNTLYF
-	TRBV24-1	15	CATSGGIHSNQPQHF